Listed here are 30 T cell receptor beta chains from one sample, sequenced in a study of shared clonotypes between healthy human individuals (TCRdb year 2020). The library was made by the immunoSEQ multiplex PCR assay. In its TCRdb copy, this immuneACCESS table keeps in-frame sequences only and misses some clones. Where compared with another copy, unresolved V genes explain less than half of these, and the others have no known cause. The table for this sample lists roughly 410,000 clones; about 96% of them were counted only once. Approximately 0.32% of the sample is held by the ten biggest clonotypes. Sequencing was performed on memory CD8+ T cells sorted from blood. This sample's cell subset or site label indicates: CD45RO+ cells pooled with CCR7-negative TemRA cells. All receptors come from a man aged 25 to 40 in good health.

This clone came up once. The chain uses TRBV19 and TRBJ2-1; TRBD1 matches 8 bases. Germline assignment: CDR1 LNHDA and CDR2 SQIVND (reference sequence). V trimming: 6 bases; J trimming: 2 bases; junction bases outside the gene matches: 9. CDR3 size: 16 residues. The CDR3 DNA sequence: TGTGCCAGTAGAGATACCGGGACAGGTACCTACAATGAGCAGTTCTTC. Translation gives CASRDTGTGTYNEQFF. Full variable domain (rest looked up from reference TRBV19 and TRBJ2-1): DGGITQSPKYLFRKEGQNVTLSCEQNLNHDAMYWYRQDPGQGLRLIYYSQIVNDFQKGDIAEGYSVSREKKESFPLTVTSAQKNPTAFYLCASRDTGTGTYNEQFFGPGTRLTVL.

The genes are TRBV5-1 and TRBJ2-2; D is undetermined. The CDR3 has 14 amino acids. The germline gives CDR1 SGHRS, CDR2 YFSETQ. V was shortened by 5 bases and J by 6 bases, with 14 bases between the two germline ends. This CDR3 is CASRGSPAPGELFF. CDR3 coding DNA: TGCGCCAGCAGAGGTAGTCCGGCCCCCGGGGAGCTGTTTTTT.

The genes are TRBV7-3 and TRBJ2-1; 11 bases match TRBD2. The CDR3 is made up of 17 amino acids. V lost 5 bases and J lost 0; bases outside the gene matches: 6. Germline V gene sequence: CDR1 SGHTA, CDR2 FQGTGA. CDR3 DNA: TGTGCCAGCAGCCGGATAGCGGGAGGGAGCTCCTACAATGAGCAGTTCTTC. Protein sequence: CASSRIAGGSSYNEQFF.

The rearrangement joins TRBV19 to TRBJ1-1; the D gene is possibly TRBD1 (5 bases). The CDR3 loop spans 14 amino acids. The germline V and J ends were trimmed by 6 bases and 0 bases, with 11 bases remaining between them. Germline V gene sequence: CDR1 LNHDA, CDR2 SQIVND (reference sequence). Written as DNA, the CDR3 is TGTGCCAGTAGGGGGCGCGGGATGAACACTGAAGCTTTCTTT. It specifies CASRGRGMNTEAFF.

The J gene is TRBJ1-3, the V gene TRBV5-4; no reliable D call. Deletions cut 1 base from V and 8 bases from J, with 7 bases between. Germline V CDR1 and CDR2: SGHNT, YYREEE (reference sequence). This CDR3 is 12 amino acids long. In nucleotides, the CDR3 is TGTGCCAGCAGCTTGAGAGGCGACACCATATATTTT. Translation gives CASSLRGDTIYF.

The CDR3 bases are TGTGCCAGCAGTTTTCAGGCAAGGCAGCCCCAGCATTTT. Its protein is CASSFQARQPQHF. The chain carries TRBV28 and TRBJ1-5; D gene ambiguous. CDR1 and CDR2 from the germline V gene are MDHEN and SYDVKM. With 3 bases removed from V and 7 bases from J, the gap between germline ends came to 10 bases. The CDR3 is 13 amino acids.

This clone was observed a single time. The V call is TRBV5-4, the J call TRBJ2-2; 8 bases align to TRBD2. The V and J ends lost 1 base and 5 bases, in that order; junction bases with no gene match: 7. The CDR3 has 16 amino acids. Germline values: CDR1 SGHNT, CDR2 YYREEE (reference sequence). In nucleotides, the CDR3 is TGTGCCAGCAGCTTGACCAGCGGGGGACCGACCGGGGAGCTGTTTTTT. Translation: CASSLTSGGPTGELFF.

The V call is TRBV10-3, the J call TRBJ1-1; 7 positions agree with TRBD1. Germline V gives CDR1 ENHRY, CDR2 SYGVKD. Trimming removed 0 bases from V and 10 bases from J; junction bases left unmatched: 8. This CDR3 is 14 amino acids long. The CDR3 loop is CAISESTGPWGAFF. The CDR3 DNA reads as TGTGCCATCAGTGAGTCGACAGGGCCCTGGGGAGCTTTCTTT.

The rearrangement uses TRBV5-1 and TRBJ2-1; TRBD2 agrees at 9 bases. The germline V gene has CDR1 SGHRS and CDR2 YFSETQ. V dropped 6 bases and J dropped 9; count of bases not matched to a gene: 13. This CDR3 has 15 amino acids. CDR3 sequence reads: CASTATLVAGAEQFF. CDR3 nucleotides: TGCGCCAGCACCGCCACGTTGGTAGCGGGAGCTGAGCAGTTCTTC.

V usage is TRBV5-1 and J usage is TRBJ2-6; D is uncertain. V was shortened by 5 bases and J by 0 bases, with 6 bases between the two germline ends. The CDR3 has 14 amino acids. The germline CDR1 and CDR2 sequences are SGHRS and YFSETQ. The CDR3 bases are TGCGCCAGCAGATTTACCTCTGGGGCCAACGTCCTGACTTTC. The encoded protein is CASRFTSGANVLTF.

The rearrangement uses TRBV25-1 and TRBJ2-3; 10 positions agree with TRBD2. Per the germline V gene, CDR1 is MGHDK and CDR2 is SYGVNS. This CDR3 has 15 amino acids. V lost 6 bases and J lost 3; bases outside the gene matches: 6. CDR3 nucleotides: TGTGCCAGCAGCCTACTAGCGGGGCGAACAGATACGCAGTATTTT. Its translation: CASSLLAGRTDTQYF.

This chain links TRBV6-6 with TRBJ2-2; 8 nucleotides align to TRBD1. The CDR3 runs 13 residues. The trim removed 6 bases at V and 3 bases at J, leaving 0 bases unmatched. Looked up from germline, CDR1 is MNHNY and CDR2 is SVGAGI (reference sequence). The CDR3 loop reads CASRDRDTGELFF. CDR3 in DNA: TGTGCCAGCAGGGACAGGGACACCGGGGAGCTGTTTTTT.

CDR3 nucleotide sequence: TGTGCCAGCAGCTGGCCAGGGGGCCCAGATACGCAGTATTTT. It encodes CASSWPGGPDTQYF. This rearrangement joins TRBV5-6 to TRBJ2-3, with 8 bases that match TRBD1. The length of the CDR3 is 14 residues. V lost 3 bases and J lost 4; bases outside the gene matches: 4. Germline V gives CDR1 SGHDT, CDR2 YYEEEE.

The chain links TRBV7-9 to TRBJ1-3, with a tentative D call TRBD1 (6 bases). The ends were cut back, 3 bases at V and 0 bases at J, with 12 bases in the middle. Germline values: CDR1 SEHNR, CDR2 FQNEAQ (reference sequence). The CDR3 runs to 16 residues. CDR3 DNA: TGTGCCAGCAGCTTGGACAGTACGAGCTCTGGAAACACCATATATTTT. It yields the protein CASSLDSTSSGNTIYF. The variable domain in full, with the rest retrieved from reference TRBV7-9 and TRBJ1-3, is DTGVSQNPRHKITKRGQNVTFRCDPISEHNRLYWYRQTLGQGPEFLTYFQNEAQLEKSRLLSDRFSAERPKGSFSTLEIQRTEQGDSAMYLCASSLDSTSSGNTIYFGEGSWLTVV.

To note about this clone: Additional DNA sequences in this sample encode the identical CDR3. The gene calls are TRBV5-6 and TRBJ2-7; D is unclear. CDR1 is SGHDT, CDR2 YYEEEE, per germline. Trimming took 0 bases from V and 4 from J, leaving 5 bases between them. CDR3 length: 12 amino acids. The CDR3 is CASSLAAYEQYF. In DNA, the CDR3 is TGTGCCAGCAGCTTGGCCGCTTACGAGCAGTACTTC.

This clone was counted once. This chain joins TRBV28 and TRBJ1-4, with D unresolved. There are 11 residues in the CDR3. Trimming took off 3 bases at V and 7 bases at J, with 3 bases between the two ends. Germline CDR1 is MDHEN and CDR2 is SYDVKM. CDR3 in DNA: TGTGCCAGCAGTTTCCTTGAAAAACTGTTTTTT. This gives the protein CASSFLEKLFF.

This chain uses TRBV7-3 with TRBJ1-1; tentative D call: TRBD1 (6 bases). Germline CDR1 SGHTA, CDR2 FQGTGA. The V and J ends lost 5 bases and 6 bases respectively, with 13 bases between them. The CDR3 is 13 amino acids. The CDR3 spells CASSDNPGAEAFF. In DNA form, the CDR3 reads TGTGCCAGCAGCGACAACCCAGGGGCTGAAGCTTTCTTT.

The J gene is TRBJ1-2, the V gene TRBV20-1; D is unclear. The ends were cut back, 4 bases at V and 6 bases at J, with 9 bases in the middle. This CDR3 region has 11 residues. Germline-derived CDR1 and CDR2 are DFQATT and SNEGSKA (reference sequence). CDR3 region: CSAIWQNGYTF. CDR3 coding DNA: TGCAGTGCTATTTGGCAGAATGGCTACACCTTC.

This chain links TRBV11-2 with TRBJ1-1, with D tentatively TRBD1 (6 bases). The CDR3 has 14 amino acids. Germline V gene data show CDR1 as SGHAT and CDR2 as FQNNGV. The V and J ends lost 2 bases and 3 bases respectively, with 10 bases between them. CDR3 sequence reads: CASSLRGSHTEAFF. DNA for the CDR3: TGTGCCAGCAGCTTAAGGGGGAGCCACACTGAAGCTTTCTTT.

CDR3 protein: CASSPTPGGAGELFF. CDR3 nucleotide sequence: TGTGCCAGCTCACCCACGCCCGGGGGAGCCGGGGAGCTGTTTTTT. The chain employs TRBV18 and TRBJ2-2, with D possibly matching TRBD2 (6 bases). With 3 bases removed from V and 6 bases from J, the gap between germline ends came to 14 bases. This CDR3 has 15 amino acids. The germline gives CDR1 KGHSH, CDR2 LQKENI. Based on the CDR3 plus reference TRBV18 and TRBJ2-2, the full variable domain is NAGVMQNPRHLVRRRGQEARLRCSPMKGHSHVYWYRQLPEEGLKFMVYLQKENIIDESGMPKERFSAEFPKEGPSILRIQQVVRGDSAAYFCASSPTPGGAGELFFGEGSRLTVL.

The chain uses TRBV5-1 and TRBJ2-5; D gene unclear. Germline lookup yields CDR1 SGHRS and CDR2 YFSETQ. V was clipped by 0 bases and J by 4 bases, with 10 bases between them. The CDR3 extends over 14 amino acids. This CDR3 is CASSLDLFGETQYF. The DNA of the CDR3 is TGCGCCAGCAGCTTGGATCTCTTCGGAGAGACCCAGTACTTC.

A remark on this clone: At one of its ends the junction is not consistent with the germline gene, which may arise from a read error. The rearrangement joins TRBV7-7 to TRBJ2-1; TRBD2 is a possible D gene (5 bases). The CDR3 totals 15 residues. The germline V gene encodes CDR1 SSHAT and CDR2 FNYEAQ (reference sequence). The CDR3 protein is CASSLAPGAVHEQFF. The CDR3 bases are TGTGCTAGCAGCTTAGCGCCGGGCGCGGTCCATGAGCAGTTCTTC.

The rearrangement uses TRBV5-6 and TRBJ2-7; TRBD2 aligns across 9 bases. V was clipped by 1 base and J by 2 bases; unmatched bases: 4. The germline CDR1 and CDR2 sequences are SGHDT and YYEEEE. The CDR3 length is 15 residues. The CDR3 region has the DNA TGTGCCAGCAGCTTGACTCTAGCGGGGACCTACGAGCAGTACTTC. Protein sequence: CASSLTLAGTYEQYF.

This chain uses TRBV18 with TRBJ2-1; D is unresolved. V lost 2 bases and J 0 bases, leaving 5 bases between the germline ends. The CDR3 sequence is 14 residues long. In germline, CDR1 is KGHSH, CDR2 LQKENI. The CDR3 region has the DNA TGTGCCAGCTCACCATTGGGCTCCTACAATGAGCAGTTCTTC. Its translation is CASSPLGSYNEQFF.

About this clone: At one boundary the junction diverges from the germline segment, which might be a read error. The rearrangement links TRBV7-3 to TRBJ2-1; D is uncertain. The CDR3 has 13 amino acids. CDR1 and CDR2 (germline): SGHTA, FQGTGA. CDR3 in amino acids: CASSVGIYDEQFF. The CDR3 DNA reads TGTGCCAGCAGCGTGGGGATCTACGATGAGCAGTTCTTC.

Here the CDR3 reads CAWSRLPGNTIYF. Written as DNA, the CDR3 is TGTGCCTGGAGTCGGCTCCCAGGAAACACCATATATTTT. This chain links TRBV30 with TRBJ1-3; D call uncertain. Trimming shortened V by 2 bases and J by 4 bases, and 9 bases separated the two germline ends. The CDR3 runs 13 residues. Germline values: CDR1 GTSNPN, CDR2 SVGIG (reference sequence).

V and J are TRBV2 and TRBJ1-2; the match to TRBD1 covers 7 bases. The CDR3 runs to 12 residues. The V gene's germline CDR1 is SNHLY and CDR2 FYNNEI. With 8 bases clipped from V and 0 bases from J, the junction kept 0 bases outside the gene matches. The CDR3 loop reads CASDRANYGYTF. The CDR3 region has the DNA TGTGCCAGCGACAGGGCTAACTATGGCTACACCTTC.

This sequence joins TRBV2 and TRBJ2-5; D is ambiguous. Germline CDR1 reads SNHLY; CDR2 reads FYNNEI. Trimming cost V 7 bases and J 5 bases, with 5 bases left between them. This CDR3 comprises 10 residues. CDR3 protein: CASKIETQYF. The CDR3 region has the DNA TGTGCCAGCAAGATCGAGACCCAGTACTTC.

About this clone: Mismatch with germline at one junction end may stem from a read error. This chain uses TRBV13 with TRBJ1-2; no definite D call. The V gene's germline CDR1 is PRHDT and CDR2 FYEKMQ (reference sequence). The CDR3 covers 15 residues. In DNA, the CDR3 is TGTGCCAGCAGCTTTCGTAAGGTTGGAAACTATGGCCACACCTTC. Translating gives CASSFRKVGNYGHTF.

The chain couples TRBV20-1 to TRBJ2-1; 8 bases match TRBD2. The V gene end was trimmed by 3 bases and the J gene end by 15 bases; junction bases not matched to a gene: 7. Germline V gene lookup returns CDR1 DFQATT and CDR2 SNEGSKA (reference sequence). CDR3 size: 11 residues. For the CDR3, the DNA is TGCAGTGCTAGCAGCGGGAGAGGAGGGTTCTTC. Its translation: CSASSGRGGFF.